This T cell receptor (beta chain) is drawn from a study of T-cell memory formation after mild COVID-19. Overall study: Across donors, TCR clusters were largely donor specific.

Trimming at V came to 3 bases and at J to 2 bases, leaving 4 bases not matched to a gene. The CDR3 runs 16 residues. The germline V gene has CDR1 KGHSH and CDR2 LQKENI. After 5'RACE with constant-segment primers, TCR alpha and TCR beta cDNA libraries carrying sample barcodes and UMIs were obtained. Each CDR3 protein gets one entry after TCRdb re-called the 5' RACE reads with MiXCR. The table shows around 450,000 distinct CDR3 sequences, with roughly a quarter occurring only once. Broader study findings: Later expanders leaned CD4+, whereas clones that contracted between day 15 and 85 were balanced CD4/CD8.

As to this clonotype: The antigen remains undetermined.

The gene calls are TRBV18 and TRBJ2-3; 11 bases map to TRBD2. Sequences were obtained from PBMCs or a T cell subset sorted from them (not recorded which). This TCR derives from an adult woman who had mild COVID-19 (a few samples of this study predate the infection). Cell type and time point are not known. The CDR3 bases are TGTGCCAGCTCACCTTGGACTAGCGGGTACACAGATACGCAGTATTTT. Its translation: CASSPWTSGYTDTQYF.